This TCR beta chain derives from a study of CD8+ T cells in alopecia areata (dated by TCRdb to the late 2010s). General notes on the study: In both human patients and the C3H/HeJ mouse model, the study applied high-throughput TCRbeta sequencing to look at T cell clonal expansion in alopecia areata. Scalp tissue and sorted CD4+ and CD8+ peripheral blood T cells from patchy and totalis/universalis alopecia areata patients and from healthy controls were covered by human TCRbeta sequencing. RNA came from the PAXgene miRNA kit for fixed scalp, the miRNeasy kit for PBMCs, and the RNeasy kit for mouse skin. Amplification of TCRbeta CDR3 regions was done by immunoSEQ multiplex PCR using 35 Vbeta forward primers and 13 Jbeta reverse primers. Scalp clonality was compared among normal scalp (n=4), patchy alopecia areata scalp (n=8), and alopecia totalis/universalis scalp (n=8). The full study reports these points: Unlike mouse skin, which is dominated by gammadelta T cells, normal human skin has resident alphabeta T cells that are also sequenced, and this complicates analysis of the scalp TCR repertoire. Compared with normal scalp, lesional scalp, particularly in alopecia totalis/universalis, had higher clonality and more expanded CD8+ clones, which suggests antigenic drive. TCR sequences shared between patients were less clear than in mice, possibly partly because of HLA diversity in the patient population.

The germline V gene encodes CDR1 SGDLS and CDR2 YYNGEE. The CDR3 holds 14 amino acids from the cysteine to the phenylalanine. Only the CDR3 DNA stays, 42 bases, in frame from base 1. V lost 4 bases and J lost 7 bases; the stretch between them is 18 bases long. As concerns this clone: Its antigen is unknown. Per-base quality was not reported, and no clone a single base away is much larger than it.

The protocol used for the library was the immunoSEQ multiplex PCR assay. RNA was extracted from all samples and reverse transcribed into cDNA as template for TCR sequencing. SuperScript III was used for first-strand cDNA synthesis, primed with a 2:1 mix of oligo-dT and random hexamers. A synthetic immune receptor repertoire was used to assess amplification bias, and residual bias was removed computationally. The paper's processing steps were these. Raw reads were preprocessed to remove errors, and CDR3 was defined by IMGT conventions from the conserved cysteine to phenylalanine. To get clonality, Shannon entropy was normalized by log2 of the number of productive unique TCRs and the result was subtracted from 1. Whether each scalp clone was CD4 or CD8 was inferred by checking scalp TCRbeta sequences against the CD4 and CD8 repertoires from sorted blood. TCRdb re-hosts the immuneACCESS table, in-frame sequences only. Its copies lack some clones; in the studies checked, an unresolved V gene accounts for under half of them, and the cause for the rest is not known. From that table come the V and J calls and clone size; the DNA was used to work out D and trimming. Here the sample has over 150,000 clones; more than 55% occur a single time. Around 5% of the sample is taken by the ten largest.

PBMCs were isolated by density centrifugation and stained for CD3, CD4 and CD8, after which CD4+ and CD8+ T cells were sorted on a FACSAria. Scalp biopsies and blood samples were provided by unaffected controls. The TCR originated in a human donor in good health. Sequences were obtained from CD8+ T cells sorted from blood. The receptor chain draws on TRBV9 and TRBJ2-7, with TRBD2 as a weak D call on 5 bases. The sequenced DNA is TGTGCCAGCAGCTCTCCCGGAGGACTCCCAGAGCAGTACTTC. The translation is CASSSPGGLPEQYF.